The sequence of this T cell receptor (beta chain) was determined in a study of OX40 agonist ivuxolimab in advanced cancers. Regarding the study as a whole: CD8+ T cells were the subset that, on average, had more expanded clones than CD4+.

This clone was counted only a few times. Its antigen is as yet unknown. Assay: immunoSEQ multiplex PCR; the TCRdb copy retains only in-frame clones and omits some. The sample contains 55,000 to 75,000 clones, over 75% of which appear only once. The germline V gene has CDR1 SGHVS and CDR2 FQNEAQ. The V end lost 1 base, the J end lost 4 bases, and 7 bases lay between the germline ends. CDR3 length equals 13 residues. V gene TRBV7-8 combines with J gene TRBJ1-1; D not resolved. The source was CD4+ or CD8+ T cells sorted from blood, collected in a trial of the OX40 agonist ivuxolimab. The sequence was obtained from an adult with an advanced solid tumor such as melanoma, head and neck, liver or kidney cancer. The CDR3 DNA is TGTGCCAGCAGCTTAGGAGCGGTCACTGAAGCTTTCTTT. Its translation is CASSLGAVTEAFF.